One sample yielded the 18 T cell receptor gamma chains listed below, sequenced in a study of γδ T cells in repeated Plasmodium falciparum infection. Gammadelta T cells were flow-sorted from PBMC into Vgamma9/Vdelta2+ and Vdelta2-negative populations for bulk analysis. TCRdb fed the multiplex PCR reads to CATT. The sample contains about 15,000 gamma-chain clones, roughly 1.7% of which appear only once. What was sequenced was gamma-delta T cells from blood. Source of these receptors: a pool of human donors (malaria-infected and uninfected, not separated).

This clone has ten or more counts. A read error may be the cause here, since a much bigger clone is one base away. The gene calls are TRGV4 and TRGJ1 or TRGJ2. The CDR3 totals 12 residues. Per germline, CDR1 EGSTGY and CDR2 YDSYTSSV. Here the CDR3 reads CATWGTYYKKLF. CDR3 DNA: TGTGCCACCTGGGGGACCTATTATAAAAAACTCTTT.

Comments on this clone: The protein recorded in TCRdb matches a much larger clone and deviates from this DNA's translation at residue 3, suggesting a read error; the protein here is obtained by translating the DNA. In DNA form, the CDR3 reads TGTGCCTCGTGGGAGGCCCTACTATCTAAGAAACTCTTT. Translating gives CASWEALLSKKLF. The chain carries TRGV9 and TRGJ1 or TRGJ2. The J gene, left out of TCRdb, was set here by checking the DNA against germline. From germline, CDR1 is GITISATS and CDR2 ISYDGTV (reference sequence). The CDR3 loop spans 13 amino acids.

This clone was seen repeatedly, ten times or more. The protein recorded in TCRdb matches a much larger clone and deviates from this DNA's translation at residue 13, suggesting a read error; the protein here is obtained by translating the DNA. This chain uses TRGV9 with TRGJP1. CDR1 and CDR2 (germline): GITISATS, ISYDGTV (reference sequence). This CDR3 is 16 amino acids long. The DNA of the CDR3 is TGTGCCTTGTGGGAGCCTGCGGGGGCCACTGGTTGGTCCAAGATATTT. Translating gives CALWEPAGATGWSKIF.

As concerns this clone: The protein in TCRdb stems from a much larger clone and differs at residue 6 from this DNA's translation, likely a read error; here the protein is translated from the DNA. The genes are TRGV3 and TRGJ1 or TRGJ2. The CDR3 contains 13 residues. In germline, CDR1 is VTNTFY, CDR2 YDVSTARD (reference sequence). The V gene end was trimmed by 3 bases and the J gene end by 5 bases; junction bases not matched to a gene: 7. CDR3 sequence: CATWDELHYKKLF. The CDR3 region has the DNA TGTGCCACCTGGGACGAACTTCATTATAAGAAACTCTTT.

This clone was counted between two and nine times. This likely reflects a read error, since a far larger clone is one base away. At the DNA level, this CDR3 is encoded by other sequences in the same sample as well. The genes are TRGV9 and TRGJP. The J gene, left out of TCRdb, was set here by checking the DNA against germline. CDR3 length: 18 residues. Germline V CDR1 and CDR2: GITISATS, ISYDGTV (reference sequence). The trim removed 4 bases at V and 4 bases at J, leaving 10 bases unmatched. CDR3 nucleotide sequence: TGTGCCTTGTGGGAAGTGTCCCCTCAAGAGTTGGGCAAAAAAATCAAGGTATTT. Protein product: CALWEVSPQELGKKIKVF.

This clone was seen a handful of times. TCRdb records a much larger clone's protein for this DNA, with a difference at residue 12 that likely arises from a read error; the protein given is the translation of the DNA. The chain links TRGV9 to TRGJP. The J gene, left out of TCRdb, was set here by checking the DNA against germline. CDR3 length: 20 amino acids. V gave up 0 bases and J gave up 9 bases; unmatched junction bases: 17. Germline CDR1 reads GITISATS; CDR2 reads ISYDGTV (reference sequence). CDR3 residues: CALWEVSQVGRVLGKKIKVF. In DNA form, the CDR3 reads TGTGCCTTGTGGGAGGTGTCTCAAGTTGGTAGAGTGTTGGGCAAAAAAATCAAGGTATTT.

This clone was found many times. The protein TCRdb lists belongs to a much larger clone and differs from this DNA's translation at residue 5, which points to a read error; the protein shown is made from the DNA. V usage is TRGV8 and J usage is TRGJ1 or TRGJ2. Per germline, CDR1 VENAVY and CDR2 YDSYNSRV. The CDR3 loop spans 13 amino acids. This chain's CDR3 is CATWGRRRYKKLF. CDR3 nucleotide sequence: TGTGCCACCTGGGGTAGGCGACGTTATAAGAAACTCTTT.

This clone was detected ten times or more. The protein that TCRdb holds for this DNA derives from a much larger clone and differs from the translated DNA at residue 3, which likely indicates a read error; the protein shown here is translated from the DNA. The chain recombines TRGV5 with TRGJ1 or TRGJ2. The germline V gene has CDR1 VINAFY and CDR2 YDVSNSKD. The CDR3 spans 13 residues. CDR3 residues: CAAWDRPFDKKLF. The CDR3 DNA reads as TGTGCCGCCTGGGACAGGCCTTTCGATAAGAAACTCTTT.

This clone was seen at least ten times. This sequence is one base from a far larger clone and is likely a read error. This sequence joins TRGV9 and TRGJ1 or TRGJ2. CDR1 and CDR2 from the germline V gene are GITISATS and ISYDGTV (reference sequence). Trimming at V came to 4 bases and at J to 5 bases, leaving 20 bases not matched to a gene. The CDR3 sequence is 17 residues long. CDR3 in DNA: TGTGCCTTGTGGGACACCACCCAAAAGGGTGTAAATTATAAGAAACTCTTT. Its translation is CALWDTTQKGVNYKKLF.

This clone occurred a few times. This probably arose from a read error, given a far larger clone one base away. Other DNA variants within this sample encode the same CDR3. The chain combines TRGV9 with TRGJ1 or TRGJ2. The J gene, left out of TCRdb, was set here by checking the DNA against germline. The V gene's germline CDR1 is GITISATS and CDR2 ISYDGTV (reference sequence). The CDR3 extends over 11 amino acids. The CDR3 spells CALRDQHKKLF. Here the CDR3 DNA reads TGTGCCTTGCGGGACCAACATAAGAAACTCTTT.

This clone was seen only a few times. TCRdb has a much larger clone's protein, which differs at residue 8 from the translation of this DNA, likely because of a read error; what is shown is the protein translated from the DNA. This sample also contains other DNA sequences that code for the same CDR3. The chain links TRGV9 to TRGJP. TCRdb is silent on the J gene; assignment here came from matching the DNA to germline. The junction had 6 bases not matched to a gene; V was cut back by 1 base and J by 6 bases. The CDR3 length is 17 residues. Germline CDR1 reads GITISATS; CDR2 reads ISYDGTV (reference sequence). The CDR3 sequence is CALWEVGRELGKKIKVF. In nucleotides, the CDR3 is TGTGCCTTGTGGGAGGTTGGTAGAGAGTTGGGCAAAAAAATCAAGGTATTT.

Comment on this clone: This is likely an artifact of a read error, given a far larger clone one base away. This specimen includes other DNA sequences encoding the same CDR3. The V gene call is TRGV4, and the J gene call is absent. The germline gives CDR1 EGSTGY, CDR2 YDSYTSSV. This CDR3 has 12 residues. The CDR3 DNA is TGTGCCACCTGGGATAAGGTTTATAAGAAGCTCTTT. This encodes CATWDKVYKKLF.

This clone occurred a few times. With a far larger clone one base away, a read error is the likely cause. Other nucleotide sequences in the sample specify the same CDR3. V is TRGV9 and J is TRGJP2. Here the J gene was assigned by germline matching of the DNA, as TCRdb has none. The CDR3 is 19 residues long. Germline lookup yields CDR1 GITISATS and CDR2 ISYDGTV (reference sequence). The CDR3 reads CALWEPGNPKYSSDWIKTF. CDR3 DNA: TGTGCCTTGTGGGAGCCTGGAAATCCTAAATATAGTAGTGACTGGATCAAGACGTTT.

This clone was found many times. This DNA's translation and the protein TCRdb lists, from a much larger clone, do not match at residue 4, likely due to a read error; the protein shown is translated from the DNA. Other DNA sequences of this sample code for an identical CDR3. The chain links TRGV9 to TRGJ1 or TRGJ2. TCRdb does not report a J gene; here it was assigned by matching the DNA to germline references. The CDR3 has 14 residues. The germline V gene has CDR1 GITISATS and CDR2 ISYDGTV (reference sequence). The CDR3 DNA is TGTGCCTTGCGGGATCCCTCGGGGGATTATAAGAAACTCTTT. This translates into CALRDPSGDYKKLF.

A few counts support this clone. This DNA translates differently at residue 5 from the TCRdb protein, which is that of a much larger clone; a read error is likely, and the protein shown is the DNA's own translation. V gene TRGV8 combines with J gene TRGJ1 or TRGJ2. The J gene, left out of TCRdb, was set here by checking the DNA against germline. The V gene end was trimmed by 5 bases and the J gene end by 8 bases; junction bases not matched to a gene: 12. CDR1 is VENAVY and CDR2 is YDSYNSRV in the germline V gene. This CDR3 spans 13 amino acids. The DNA of the CDR3 is TGTGCCACCTGGGGTATTACCAGGAATAAGAAACTCTTT. It encodes CATWGITRNKKLF.

This clone was observed many times. This DNA's translation and the protein TCRdb lists, from a much larger clone, do not match at residue 6, likely due to a read error; the protein shown is translated from the DNA. The genes are TRGV9 and TRGJ1 or TRGJ2. Because TCRdb records no J gene, it was assigned here through a match of the DNA to germline. Germline CDR1 is GITISATS and CDR2 is ISYDGTV (reference sequence). The CDR3 length is 14 residues. Trimming took 2 bases from V and 7 from J; bases not matched to a gene: 11. In DNA, the CDR3 is TGTGCCTTGTGGGAGGCGCCCAGGGGCTATAAGAAACTCTTT. This translates into CALWEAPRGYKKLF.

This clone was recorded a few times. TCRdb has a much larger clone's protein, which differs at residue 5 from the translation of this DNA, likely because of a read error; what is shown is the protein translated from the DNA. V usage is TRGV9 and J usage is TRGJP. The J gene, not given by TCRdb, was assigned here from a germline match of the nucleotide sequence. Germline CDR1 GITISATS, CDR2 ISYDGTV (reference sequence). This CDR3 spans 17 amino acids. The CDR3 loop reads CALWKVNKELGKKIKVF. The DNA of the CDR3 is TGTGCCTTGTGGAAGGTGAATAAAGAGTTGGGCAAAAAAATCAAGGTATTT.

This clone has just a few counts. TCRdb's protein for this DNA is that of a much larger clone and differs from the translation at residue 7, likely a read error; the protein shown is the DNA translation. The sample has other DNA sequences that encode this CDR3 too. The chain links TRGV4 to TRGJ1 or TRGJ2. With V trimmed by 8 bases and J by 0 bases, 19 bases remained unmatched. From germline, CDR1 is EGSTGY and CDR2 YDSYTSSV. The CDR3 runs 17 residues. The CDR3 DNA is TGTGCCACCTCGGAAGTGAGGAAGAGCGAGAATTATTATAAGAAACTCTTT. Amino acids: CATSEVRKSENYYKKLF.